Below, 10 T cell receptor beta chains from the same sample are listed, as sequenced in a study of blood T cell repertoires in COVID-19. Method: immunoSEQ multiplex PCR; TCRdb's copy keeps in-frame clones and lacks some. The sample lists 100,000 or so clones; 81% were seen once. The sequenced material came from peripheral blood. The source of these receptors is a human donor in a cohort sampled during active COVID-19.

This clone was seen once. This chain connects TRBV24-1 to TRBJ2-1; weak D call: TRBD2 (6 bases). The CDR3 is 17 amino acids. Trimming removed 1 base from V and 0 bases from J, with 12 bases in between. CDR1 and CDR2 (germline): KGHDR, SFDVKD. The CDR3 protein is CATSDFGGTSSYNEQFF. In nucleotides, the CDR3 is TGTGCCACCAGTGATTTTGGCGGGACGAGCTCCTACAATGAGCAGTTCTTC.

This sequence joins TRBV28 and TRBJ1-3; D possibly corresponds to TRBD1 (6 bases). CDR3 length: 16 amino acids. CDR1 and CDR2 from the germline V gene are MDHEN and SYDVKM. Deletions cut 6 bases from V and 0 bases from J, with 15 bases between. The CDR3, as DNA: TGTGCCAGCAGGGGACACTCTGTAAGCTCTGGAAACACCATATATTTT. Its translation is CASRGHSVSSGNTIYF.

DNA of the CDR3: TGCAGCGTTGTACGGCAGGTACCTAATGAAAAACTGTTTTTT. This gives the protein CSVVRQVPNEKLFF. The chain is built from TRBV29-1 and TRBJ1-4; no firm D call. The CDR3 loop spans 14 amino acids. The germline CDR1 and CDR2 sequences are SQVTM and ANQGSEA. The V and J ends lost 4 bases and 3 bases respectively, with 12 bases between them.

The J gene is TRBJ1-1, the V gene TRBV18; 7 bases agree with TRBD1. V trimming: 4 bases; J trimming: 5 bases; junction bases outside the gene matches: 16. The CDR3 is 17 residues long. The V gene's germline CDR1 is KGHSH and CDR2 LQKENI. The CDR3 protein is CASSRGDWTGLFTEAFF. CDR3 coding DNA: TGTGCCAGCTCACGGGGCGATTGGACAGGCCTTTTTACTGAAGCTTTCTTT. The full variable domain, completed using reference TRBV18 and TRBJ1-1, is NAGVMQNPRHLVRRRGQEARLRCSPMKGHSHVYWYRQLPEEGLKFMVYLQKENIIDESGMPKERFSAEFPKEGPSILRIQQVVRGDSAAYFCASSRGDWTGLFTEAFFGQGTRLTVV.

This clone was seen once. V and J are TRBV4-1 and TRBJ2-1, with 7 bases that match TRBD2. The CDR3 is made up of 15 amino acids. The junction had 5 bases not matched to a gene; V was cut back by 4 bases and J by 2 bases. Germline V gene data show CDR1 as MGHRA and CDR2 as YSYEKL. The CDR3 reads CASSLSSGAYNEQFF. In DNA form, the CDR3 reads TGCGCCAGCAGCCTATCCAGCGGGGCCTACAATGAGCAGTTCTTC.

The chain links TRBV19 to TRBJ1-2; tentative D call: TRBD1 (5 bases). The CDR3 has 14 amino acids. In germline, CDR1 is LNHDA, CDR2 SQIVND (reference sequence). Trimming took 4 bases from V and 0 from J, leaving 9 bases between them. The CDR3 loop is CASSRQPTNYGYTF. Here the CDR3 DNA reads TGTGCCAGTAGTAGACAGCCCACTAACTATGGCTACACCTTC.

This clone was seen a single time. The gene calls are TRBV19 and TRBJ1-2; 7 nucleotides match TRBD1. The CDR3 sequence is 13 residues long. Germline V gene sequence: CDR1 LNHDA, CDR2 SQIVND (reference sequence). With V trimmed by 6 bases and J by 3 bases, 4 bases remained unmatched. The CDR3, as DNA: TGTGCCAGTAGCAGGGGGACAGACTATGGCTACACCTTC. Its translation is CASSRGTDYGYTF.

The V gene is TRBV7-6, the J gene TRBJ2-1; the match to TRBD2 covers 11 bases. The CDR3 consists of 18 residues. The junction had 12 bases not matched to a gene; V was cut back by 1 base and J by 7 bases. The germline CDR1 and CDR2 sequences are SGHVS and FNYEAQ. CDR3 bases: TGTGCCAGCAGCTTAGGGGTAGCGGGGGGGAAAAAAAGGAATGAGCAGTTCTTC. Translation: CASSLGVAGGKKRNEQFF.

The V and J genes are TRBV2 and TRBJ1-1, with D possibly matching TRBD1 (5 bases). Germline CDR1 is SNHLY and CDR2 is FYNNEI. The CDR3 covers 18 residues. The V end lost 1 base, the J end lost 4 bases, and 22 bases lay between the germline ends. Here the CDR3 DNA reads TGTGCCAGCAGTGAAGAAAAGCTGAGGGTCCGGAGGGGCACTGAAGCTTTCTTT. Translated: CASSEEKLRVRRGTEAFF.

The chain couples TRBV6-5 to TRBJ1-3, with D perhaps TRBD1 (5 bases). Germline CDR1 reads MNHEY; CDR2 reads SVGAGI. Trimming pared 6 bases from V and 0 bases from J, leaving 9 bases between. The CDR3 loop spans 14 amino acids. The CDR3 bases are TGTGCCAGCAGCGCAGGGTTCTCTGGAAACACCATATATTTT. Translating it yields CASSAGFSGNTIYF.